This T cell receptor beta chain was captured by sequencing in a study of cytomegalovirus exposure and HLA in healthy donors. Overall study findings and caveats: It was reportedly the case that the classifier diagnosed cytomegalovirus status with high specificity and sensitivity. Whilst most TCR sequences proved rare, a subset of public TCRs occurred across many donors. The study flagged about 150 TCR beta chains as cytomegalovirus-associated.

V was trimmed by 6 bases and J by 1 base, leaving 12 bases between them. CDR1 MRHNA and CDR2 SNTAGT come from the germline V gene. The CDR3 spans 14 residues. Repertoires were generated with immunoSEQ multiplex PCR, while TCRdb's copy carries only in-frame clones and drops some. This table holds some 46,000 clones, around nine tenths found once. This clone has more than one count but fewer than ten. What it binds is not known. From the approximately 120-subject validation cohort, which was separate from the roughly 710-subject first cohort, the donors were drawn. The clonotype was recovered from a man younger than 35 in good health and CMV-seronegative. What was sequenced was PBMCs. V usage is TRBV6-4 and J usage is TRBJ1-1, with D possibly matching TRBD1 (6 bases). The CDR3 nucleotides are TGTGCCAGCAGCGATACAGGGCCGAACACTGAAGCTTTCTTT. This encodes CASSDTGPNTEAFF.